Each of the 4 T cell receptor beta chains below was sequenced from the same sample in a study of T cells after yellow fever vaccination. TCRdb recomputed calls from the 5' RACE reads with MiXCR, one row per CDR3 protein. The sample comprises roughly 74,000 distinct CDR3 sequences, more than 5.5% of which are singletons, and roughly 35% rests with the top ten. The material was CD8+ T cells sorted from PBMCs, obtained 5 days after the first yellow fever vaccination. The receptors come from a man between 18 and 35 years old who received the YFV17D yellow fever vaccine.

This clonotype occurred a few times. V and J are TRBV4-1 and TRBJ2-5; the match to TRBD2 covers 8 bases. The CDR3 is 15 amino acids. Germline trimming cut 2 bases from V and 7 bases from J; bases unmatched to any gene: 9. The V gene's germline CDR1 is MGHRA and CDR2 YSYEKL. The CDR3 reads CASSQSGTAGGTQYF. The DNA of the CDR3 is TGCGCCAGCAGCCAATCCGGGACGGCGGGGGGGACCCAGTACTTC.

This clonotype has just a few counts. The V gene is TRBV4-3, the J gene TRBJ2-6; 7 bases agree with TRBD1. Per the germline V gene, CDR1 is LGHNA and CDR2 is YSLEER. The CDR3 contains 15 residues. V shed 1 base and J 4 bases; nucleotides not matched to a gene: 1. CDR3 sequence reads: CASSQGTGGANVLTF. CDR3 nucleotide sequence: TGCGCCAGCAGCCAAGGGACAGGCGGGGCCAACGTCCTGACTTTC.

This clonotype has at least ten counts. The CDR3 bases are TGTGCCAGCAGTCCCTGGGAGGGGATGAACACTGAAGCTTTCTTT. Its translation is CASSPWEGMNTEAFF. V usage is TRBV27 and J usage is TRBJ1-1, with a weak D call TRBD1 (5 bases). The CDR3 has 15 residues. The ends were cut back, 5 bases at V and 0 bases at J, with 13 bases in the middle. The germline CDR1 and CDR2 sequences are MNHEY and SMNVEV (reference sequence).

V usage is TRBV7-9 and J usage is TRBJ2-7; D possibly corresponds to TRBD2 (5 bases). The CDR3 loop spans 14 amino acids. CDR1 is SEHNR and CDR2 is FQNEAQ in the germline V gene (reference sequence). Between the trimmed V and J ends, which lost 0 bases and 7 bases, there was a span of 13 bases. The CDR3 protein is CASSLAGEPREQYF. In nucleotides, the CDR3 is TGTGCCAGCAGCTTAGCCGGGGAGCCACGGGAGCAGTACTTC.